The 7 T cell receptor beta chains below were found in one sample sequenced in a study of CD8 T cells in ankylosing spondylitis. Study results and caveats: Ankylosing spondylitis blood seemed to carry a telltale TCR beta motif made of about 8 highly homologous variants.

A single record per CDR3 protein comes from TCRdb applying MiXCR to the 5' RACE reads. The repertoire includes some 700,000 distinct CDR3 sequences, around 20% of them detected once, and 15% to 20% sits in the top ten. Their recognized antigens are unknown. Sequencing was carried out using blood, either unsorted or a sorted T cell fraction (not recorded which). The receptors shown here come from a male donor with ankylosing spondylitis.

This chain joins TRBV28 and TRBJ2-1; 7 bases map to TRBD2. Germline loops: CDR1 MDHEN, CDR2 SYDVKM. V trimming: 2 bases; J trimming: 5 bases; junction bases outside the gene matches: 18. There are 19 residues in the CDR3. This CDR3 is CASSLTPTRIAGSNNEQFF. The CDR3 DNA sequence: TGTGCCAGCAGTTTAACCCCCACGAGGATAGCGGGCTCTAACAATGAGCAGTTCTTC.

This clonotype was counted between two and nine times. The chain uses TRBV7-2 and TRBJ2-2; 7 bases fit TRBD1. Germline V gene lookup returns CDR1 SGHTA and CDR2 FQGNSA. Trimming took 5 bases from V and 0 from J; bases not matched to a gene: 6. CDR3 length: 16 residues. The CDR3 DNA reads as TGTGCCAGCAGCCCCGGACAGGTTCCGAACACCGGGGAGCTGTTTTTT. As protein: CASSPGQVPNTGELFF. Together with reference TRBV7-2 and TRBJ2-2, the CDR3 gives the full variable domain: GAGVSQSPSNKVTEKGKDVELRCDPISGHTALYWYRQSLGQGLEFLIYFQGNSAPDKSGLPSDRFSAERTGGSVSTLTIQRTQQEDSAVYLCASSPGQVPNTGELFFGEGSRLTVL.

This clonotype was seen repeatedly, ten times or more. V and J are TRBV30 and TRBJ2-1, with 11 bases fitting TRBD2. V lost 2 bases to trimming and J lost 2 bases; unmatched junction nucleotides: 5. The CDR3 extends over 16 amino acids. Germline CDR1 is GTSNPN and CDR2 is SVGIG (reference sequence). In DNA form, the CDR3 reads TGTGCCTGGAGTCCGACTAGCGGGATTGCCTACAATGAGCAGTTCTTC. Its protein is CAWSPTSGIAYNEQFF.

On this clonotype: The junction differs from germline at one of its ends, possibly a read error. The chain combines TRBV3-1 with TRBJ1-2; possibly TRBD1 for D (6 bases). Germline V lookup: CDR1 LGHDT, CDR2 YNNKEL (reference sequence). There are 12 residues in the CDR3. CDR3 coding DNA: TGTGCCAGCAGCCACCTGTCAGGGGACACTAGTTTC. Its protein is CASSHLSGDTSF.

This clonotype was seen at least ten times. The chain uses TRBV7-2 and TRBJ2-1; no clear D. Germline V gene sequence: CDR1 SGHTA, CDR2 FQGNSA. V was shortened by 1 base and J by 4 bases, with 5 bases between the two germline ends. CDR3 size: 13 residues. This CDR3 reads CASSLGLYNEQFF. Here the CDR3 DNA reads TGTGCCAGCAGCTTAGGACTTTACAATGAGCAGTTCTTC.

This clonotype has more than one count but fewer than ten. The chain is built from TRBV29-1 and TRBJ2-1; TRBD2 matches 9 bases. Germline V gives CDR1 SQVTM, CDR2 ANQGSEA. V gave up 5 bases and J gave up 10 bases; unmatched junction bases: 6. The CDR3 consists of 12 residues. CDR3 protein: CSVLAAGGEQFF. CDR3 nucleotide sequence: TGCAGCGTTCTCGCGGCGGGAGGGGAGCAGTTCTTC.

In its sample, this clonotype was seen many times. CDR3 nucleotides: TGCAGTGCCCCGCCGGAGGGGACCCCTAACTATGGCTACACCTTC. Its protein is CSAPPEGTPNYGYTF. J is TRBJ1-2 and V is TRBV20-1; a weak D match, TRBD1 (5 bases). There are 15 residues in the CDR3. Trimming took 6 bases from V and 0 from J, leaving 17 bases between them. The germline CDR1 and CDR2 sequences are DFQATT and SNEGSKA (reference sequence).